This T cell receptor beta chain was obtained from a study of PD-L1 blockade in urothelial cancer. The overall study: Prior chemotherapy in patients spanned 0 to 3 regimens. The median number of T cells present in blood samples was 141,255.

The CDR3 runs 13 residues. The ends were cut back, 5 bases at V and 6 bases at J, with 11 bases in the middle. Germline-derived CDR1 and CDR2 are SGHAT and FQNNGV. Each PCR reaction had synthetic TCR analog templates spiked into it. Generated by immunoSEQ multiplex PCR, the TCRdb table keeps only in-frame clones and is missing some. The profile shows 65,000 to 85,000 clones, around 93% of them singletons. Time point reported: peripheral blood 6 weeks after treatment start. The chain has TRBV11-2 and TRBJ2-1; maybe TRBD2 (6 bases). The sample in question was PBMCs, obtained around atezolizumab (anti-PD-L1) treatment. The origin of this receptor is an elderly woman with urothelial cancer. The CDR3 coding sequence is TGTGCCAGCAGCCGTTCCGGGAGCAATGAGCAGTTCTTC. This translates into CASSRSGSNEQFF.